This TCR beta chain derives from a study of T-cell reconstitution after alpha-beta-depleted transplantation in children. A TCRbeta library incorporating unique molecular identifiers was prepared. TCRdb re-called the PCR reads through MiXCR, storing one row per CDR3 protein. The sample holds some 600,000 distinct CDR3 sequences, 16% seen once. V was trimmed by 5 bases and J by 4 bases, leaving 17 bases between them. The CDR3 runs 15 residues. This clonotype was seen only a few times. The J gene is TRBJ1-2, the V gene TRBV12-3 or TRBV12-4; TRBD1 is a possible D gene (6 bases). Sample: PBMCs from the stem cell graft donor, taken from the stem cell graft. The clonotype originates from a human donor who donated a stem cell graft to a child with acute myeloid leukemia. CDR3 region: CASSTQAGASYGYTF. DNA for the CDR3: TGTGCCAGCAGTACTCAAGCAGGGGCAAGCTATGGCTACACCTTC.